Below are 32 T cell receptor beta chains sequenced from a single sample in a study of cytomegalovirus exposure and HLA in healthy donors. TCRdb keeps only in-frame clones here, not all; method: immunoSEQ multiplex PCR. This sample has about 140,000 clones, with approximately 87% found just once. Sequenced material: PBMCs. The origin of the receptors is a man younger than 35 in good health and CMV-seronegative.

The chain joins TRBV15 to TRBJ2-7; tentative D call: TRBD2 (6 bases). Deletions cut 0 bases from V and 6 bases from J, with 15 bases between. CDR3 size: 15 residues. The V gene's germline CDR1 is LNHNV and CDR2 YYDKDF (reference sequence). CDR3 nucleotide sequence: TGTGCCACCAGCAGAGATACGGGAGAGGGTACCGAGCAGTACTTC. It translates to CATSRDTGEGTEQYF. Using reference TRBV15 and TRBJ2-7 for the parts outside the CDR3, the full variable domain is DAMVIQNPRYQVTQFGKPVTLSCSQTLNHNVMYWYQQKSSQAPKLLFHYYDKDFNNEADTPDNFQSRRPNTSFCFLDIRSPGLGDTAMYLCATSRDTGEGTEQYFGPGTRLTVT.

The V gene is TRBV19, the J gene TRBJ1-5, with D tentatively TRBD1 (5 bases). The CDR3 has 15 amino acids. Trimming took off 3 bases at V and 2 bases at J, with 11 bases between the two ends. Per the germline V gene, CDR1 is LNHDA and CDR2 is SQIVND (reference sequence). CDR3 sequence: CASSMTASGNQPQHF. CDR3 coding DNA: TGTGCCAGTAGTATGACAGCGTCCGGCAATCAGCCCCAGCATTTT.

V and J are TRBV10-3 and TRBJ2-7, with a possible D match to TRBD1 (7 bases). This CDR3 has 15 amino acids. CDR1 is ENHRY and CDR2 is SYGVKD in the germline V gene. V shed 0 bases and J shed 3 bases, with 12 bases lying between them. The CDR3 spells CAISESEGASYEQYF. CDR3 nucleotide sequence: TGTGCCATCAGTGAGTCGGAGGGGGCTAGCTACGAGCAGTACTTC.

The chain carries TRBV7-9 and TRBJ1-2; 8 bases line up with TRBD1. J was trimmed by 6 bases and V by 1 base; bases with no gene match: 7. Germline V gene lookup returns CDR1 SEHNR and CDR2 FQNEAQ (reference sequence). The length of the CDR3 is 15 residues. Written as DNA, the CDR3 is TGTGCCAGCAGCTTAGTGAGGACAGGGTTTAATGGCTACACCTTC. Protein product: CASSLVRTGFNGYTF.

The chain recombines TRBV15 with TRBJ2-3; D not resolved. The CDR3 is made up of 15 amino acids. The germline V gene has CDR1 LNHNV and CDR2 YYDKDF (reference sequence). Trimming removed 4 bases at V and 2 bases at J, with 13 bases between. The CDR3 spells CATSTRLTYTDTQYF. The CDR3, as DNA: TGTGCCACCAGCACGAGACTTACTTACACAGATACGCAGTATTTT.

In its sample, this clone was seen once. The V call is TRBV2, the J call TRBJ2-5; possible D gene TRBD2, 5 bases. The V and J ends lost 6 bases and 5 bases respectively, with 13 bases between them. Germline CDR1 SNHLY, CDR2 FYNNEI. The CDR3 covers 13 residues. CDR3: CASRLWRVETQYF. CDR3 nucleotide sequence: TGTGCCAGCAGGCTTTGGCGGGTTGAGACCCAGTACTTC.

This clone was found a few times. The V call is TRBV7-2, the J call TRBJ2-7, with D possibly being TRBD2 (5 bases). Germline V gives CDR1 SGHTA, CDR2 FQGNSA. The CDR3 sequence is 13 residues long. V lost 5 bases and J 3 bases, leaving 11 bases between the germline ends. CDR3 region: CASSIGLDYEQYF. The CDR3 DNA is TGTGCCAGCAGCATAGGACTGGACTACGAGCAGTACTTC.

V usage is TRBV15 and J usage is TRBJ1-2; D call uncertain. Trimming removed 3 bases from V and 3 bases from J, with 11 bases in between. The CDR3 contains 14 residues. Per germline, CDR1 LNHNV and CDR2 YYDKDF (reference sequence). DNA for the CDR3: TGTGCCACCAGCAGTTCCACCGGGGACTATGGCTACACCTTC. Translating gives CATSSSTGDYGYTF.

The chain is built from TRBV7-8 and TRBJ2-4, with D possibly TRBD1 on 5 matching bases. Germline assignment: CDR1 SGHVS and CDR2 FQNEAQ. The length of the CDR3 is 15 residues. V was trimmed by 5 bases and J by 3 bases, leaving 14 bases between them. This CDR3 is CASSAVQAGKNIQYF. The CDR3 DNA reads as TGTGCCAGCAGCGCAGTACAGGCAGGCAAAAACATTCAGTACTTC.

The chain combines TRBV9 with TRBJ2-7, with D maybe TRBD1 (6 bases). Trimming took off 0 bases at V and 3 bases at J, with 10 bases between the two ends. The CDR3 consists of 14 residues. In germline, CDR1 is SGDLS, CDR2 YYNGEE. DNA for the CDR3: TGTGCCAGCAGCGTAGGGTTAGGGGGCTACGAGCAGTACTTC. Its translation: CASSVGLGGYEQYF.

The rearrangement links TRBV2 to TRBJ2-5; D unclear. The germline CDR1 and CDR2 sequences are SNHLY and FYNNEI. The CDR3 has 11 residues. V lost 6 bases to trimming and J lost 1 base, with 3 bases between them. CDR3 residues: CASRAQETQYF. The DNA of the CDR3 is TGTGCCAGCAGGGCCCAAGAGACCCAGTACTTC.

For the CDR3, the DNA is TGCGCCAGCAAAGGACAGGGGGCTACCGGGGAGCTGTTTTTT. It specifies CASKGQGATGELFF. The rearrangement joins TRBV5-1 to TRBJ2-2; 11 positions agree with TRBD1. Germline trimming cut 6 bases from V and 5 bases from J; bases unmatched to any gene: 3. From germline, CDR1 is SGHRS and CDR2 YFSETQ. The CDR3 loop spans 14 amino acids.

In regard to this clone: Additional DNA sequences in this sample encode the identical CDR3. This chain uses TRBV9 with TRBJ2-1, with a possible D match to TRBD2 (5 bases). Germline V gene lookup returns CDR1 SGDLS and CDR2 YYNGEE. The CDR3 has 15 amino acids. V was shortened by 0 bases and J by 0 bases, with 7 bases between the two germline ends. The CDR3 sequence: CASSVGTSSYNEQFF. CDR3 coding DNA: TGTGCCAGCAGCGTAGGAACTAGCTCCTACAATGAGCAGTTCTTC.

The chain is built from TRBV7-9 and TRBJ2-7; tentative D call: TRBD2 (6 bases). The V gene's germline CDR1 is SEHNR and CDR2 FQNEAQ (reference sequence). The CDR3 consists of 15 residues. Trimming left V 1 base short and J 0 bases short, with 10 bases between. The CDR3 coding sequence is TGTGCCAGCAGCTTAGGAGGCGGGGACTCCTACGAGCAGTACTTC. Translating gives CASSLGGGDSYEQYF.

The chain combines TRBV19 with TRBJ1-2; 7 nucleotides line up with TRBD1. Germline V gives CDR1 LNHDA, CDR2 SQIVND (reference sequence). This CDR3 comprises 15 residues. The V gene end was trimmed by 5 bases and the J gene end by 0 bases; junction bases not matched to a gene: 6. CDR3 protein: CASSVTGVANYGYTF. DNA of the CDR3: TGTGCCAGTAGTGTTACAGGGGTAGCTAACTATGGCTACACCTTC.

This rearrangement joins TRBV6-5 to TRBJ2-2; TRBD1 agrees at 8 bases. This CDR3 is built from 15 residues. The germline V gene encodes CDR1 MNHEY and CDR2 SVGAGI. After removal of 7 bases from V and 1 base from J, the junction contained 5 bases not matched to a gene. The CDR3, as DNA: TGTGCCAGCAAACTGACAGGGGTGAACACCGGGGAGCTGTTTTTT. Its protein is CASKLTGVNTGELFF.

The chain links TRBV9 to TRBJ1-4; perhaps TRBD1 as D (5 bases). The CDR3 runs to 15 residues. Trimming stripped 2 bases from V and 2 bases from J, with 10 bases between. Germline-derived CDR1 and CDR2 are SGDLS and YYNGEE. The CDR3 is CASSVTSGTNEKLFF. The CDR3 DNA follows: TGTGCCAGCAGCGTCACCTCAGGGACTAATGAAAAACTGTTTTTT.

The V call is TRBV19, the J call TRBJ1-5; D is ambiguous. Looked up from germline, CDR1 is LNHDA and CDR2 is SQIVND (reference sequence). V was clipped by 1 base and J by 5 bases, with 15 bases between them. This CDR3 region has 16 residues. The CDR3 reads CASSIGAAGGDQPQHF. CDR3 nucleotides: TGTGCCAGTAGTATAGGGGCGGCCGGAGGAGATCAGCCCCAGCATTTT.

This sequence joins TRBV7-9 and TRBJ2-3; 10 nucleotides line up with TRBD2. The CDR3 totals 14 residues. Per germline, CDR1 SEHNR and CDR2 FQNEAQ (reference sequence). The ends lost 5 bases at V and 6 bases at J; junction bases unmatched: 5. The CDR3 region has the DNA TGTGCCAGCAGCCCGGGACTAGCGTCTGATACGCAGTATTTT. It specifies CASSPGLASDTQYF.

The chain carries TRBV6-6 and TRBJ2-7; 10 nucleotides match TRBD1. CDR1 is MNHNY, CDR2 SVGAGI, per germline (reference sequence). The V and J ends lost 6 bases and 3 bases, in that order; junction bases with no gene match: 11. CDR3 length: 16 residues. CDR3 protein: CASSLRSGDRGYEQYF. Written as DNA, the CDR3 is TGTGCCAGCAGCTTACGAAGTGGGGACAGGGGCTACGAGCAGTACTTC.

This clone is a singleton in its sample. The genes are TRBV5-4 and TRBJ2-5, with a tentative D call TRBD1 (6 bases). The CDR3 loop spans 15 amino acids. V lost 4 bases to trimming and J lost 5 bases, with 18 bases between them. Germline CDR1 reads SGHNT; CDR2 reads YYREEE (reference sequence). The CDR3 here is CASSTGTPSGETQYF. CDR3 DNA sequence: TGTGCCAGCAGCACCGGGACACCGAGCGGTGAGACCCAGTACTTC.

About this clone itself: This is likely an artifact of a read error, given a far larger clone one base away. V gene TRBV6-1 combines with J gene TRBJ1-1, with TRBD1 matching 7 bases. Germline trimming cut 6 bases from V and 0 bases from J; bases unmatched to any gene: 4. There are 14 residues in the CDR3. The germline CDR1 and CDR2 sequences are MNHNS and SASEGT. The CDR3 sequence: CASSLGQMNTEAFF. For the CDR3, the DNA is TGTGCCAGCAGCTTGGGACAGATGAACACTGAAGCTTTCTTT.

The CDR3: CASTAGGAADFYGYTF. CDR3 sequence (DNA): TGTGCCAGCACCGCCGGAGGGGCAGCCGACTTCTATGGCTACACCTTC. This sequence joins TRBV7-9 and TRBJ1-2, with D perhaps TRBD1 (5 bases). V was shortened by 7 bases and J by 4 bases, with 22 bases between the two germline ends. The V gene's germline CDR1 is SEHNR and CDR2 FQNEAQ (reference sequence). The CDR3 sequence is 16 residues long.

The rearrangement joins TRBV27 to TRBJ1-2; 7 nucleotides match TRBD1. Trimming at V came to 2 bases and at J to 8 bases, leaving 11 bases not matched to a gene. This CDR3 comprises 15 residues. The germline V gene encodes CDR1 MNHEY and CDR2 SMNVEV (reference sequence). The CDR3 loop is CASSLGARGVEGYTF. As DNA, the CDR3 is TGTGCCAGCAGTTTAGGGGCCAGGGGGGTTGAGGGCTACACCTTC.

In its sample, this clone was seen a few times. The rearrangement uses TRBV15 and TRBJ2-7, with unresolved D. V was trimmed by 0 bases and J by 3 bases, leaving 15 bases between them. CDR1 and CDR2 (germline): LNHNV, YYDKDF (reference sequence). The CDR3 loop spans 16 amino acids. CDR3 nucleotide sequence: TGTGCCACCAGCAGAGATCTAGTAGGTGGGTACTACGAGCAGTACTTC. The encoded protein is CATSRDLVGGYYEQYF.

V is TRBV6-1 and J is TRBJ1-4; D possibly corresponds to TRBD1 (6 bases). Trimming took off 4 bases at V and 3 bases at J, with 12 bases between the two ends. The CDR3 runs to 15 residues. Per the germline V gene, CDR1 is MNHNS and CDR2 is SASEGT. The CDR3 region is CASSAKTGANEKLFF. CDR3 sequence (DNA): TGTGCCAGCAGTGCCAAGACAGGAGCTAATGAAAAACTGTTTTTT.

There are a few counts of this clone. The rearrangement uses TRBV6-5 and TRBJ2-1, with 9 bases aligning to TRBD1. CDR1 is MNHEY, CDR2 SVGAGI, per germline. The CDR3 length is 15 residues. Germline trimming cut 5 bases from V and 8 bases from J; bases unmatched to any gene: 10. Here the CDR3 reads CASSKKGQGRDEQFF. CDR3 DNA: TGTGCCAGCAGTAAAAAAGGACAGGGGAGGGATGAGCAGTTCTTC.

A single count supports this clone. The J gene is TRBJ2-3, the V gene TRBV4-1; no clear D. This CDR3 has 14 residues. The germline V gene has CDR1 MGHRA and CDR2 YSYEKL. The V gene lost 1 base and the J gene lost 2 bases, with 7 bases spanning the gap. The CDR3: CASSQVLPTDTQYF. For the CDR3, the DNA is TGCGCCAGCAGCCAAGTTCTTCCCACAGATACGCAGTATTTT.

The chain links TRBV7-2 to TRBJ2-5; TRBD2 matches at 11 bases. Trimming removed 5 bases from V and 0 bases from J; junction bases left unmatched: 8. Per germline, CDR1 SGHTA and CDR2 FQGNSA. The CDR3 totals 17 residues. As DNA, the CDR3 is TGTGCCAGCAGCCCCCATGGGACTAGCGGTTACCAAGAGACCCAGTACTTC. It is translated as CASSPHGTSGYQETQYF.

This chain connects TRBV28 to TRBJ1-5; maybe TRBD1 (5 bases). Germline CDR1 reads MDHEN; CDR2 reads SYDVKM. V was pared by 2 bases and J by 7 bases, with 6 bases between. The CDR3 is 12 amino acids. CDR3 sequence (DNA): TGTGCCAGCAGTTTAAGGGGACAGCCCCAGCATTTT. Translated: CASSLRGQPQHF.

The chain employs TRBV7-2 and TRBJ1-5; TRBD1 agrees at 7 bases. The germline V gene has CDR1 SGHTA and CDR2 FQGNSA. The length of the CDR3 is 16 residues. With 3 bases clipped from V and 1 base from J, the junction kept 6 bases outside the gene matches. The CDR3 DNA is TGTGCCAGCAGCTTGAGGACAGGAGGAAGCAATCAGCCCCAGCATTTT. This gives the protein CASSLRTGGSNQPQHF. Full variable domain (rest looked up from reference TRBV7-2 and TRBJ1-5): GAGVSQSPSNKVTEKGKDVELRCDPISGHTALYWYRQSLGQGLEFLIYFQGNSAPDKSGLPSDRFSAERTGGSVSTLTIQRTQQEDSAVYLCASSLRTGGSNQPQHFGDGTRLSIL.

This chain connects TRBV28 to TRBJ2-7; 7 positions match TRBD2. This CDR3 comprises 15 residues. The V and J ends lost 7 bases and 4 bases, in that order; junction bases with no gene match: 13. The germline V gene encodes CDR1 MDHEN and CDR2 SYDVKM. CDR3 sequence reads: CASNGRKREIYEQYF. The CDR3 nucleotides are TGTGCCAGCAATGGGAGAAAGCGGGAAATATACGAGCAGTACTTC.